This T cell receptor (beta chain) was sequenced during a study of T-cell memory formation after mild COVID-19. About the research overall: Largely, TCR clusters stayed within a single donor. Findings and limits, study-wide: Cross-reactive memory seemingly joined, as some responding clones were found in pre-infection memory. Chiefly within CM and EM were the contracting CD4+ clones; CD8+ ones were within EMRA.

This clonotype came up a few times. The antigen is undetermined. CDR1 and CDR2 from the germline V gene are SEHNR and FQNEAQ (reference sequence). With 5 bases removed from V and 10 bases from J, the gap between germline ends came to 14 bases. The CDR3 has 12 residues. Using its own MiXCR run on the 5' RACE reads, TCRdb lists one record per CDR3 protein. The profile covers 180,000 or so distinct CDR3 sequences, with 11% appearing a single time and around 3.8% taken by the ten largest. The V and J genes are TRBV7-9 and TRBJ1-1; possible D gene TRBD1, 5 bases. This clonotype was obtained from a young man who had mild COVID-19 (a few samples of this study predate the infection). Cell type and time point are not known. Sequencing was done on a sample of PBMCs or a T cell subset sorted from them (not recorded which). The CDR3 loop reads CASSLGSGRAFF. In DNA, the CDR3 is TGTGCCAGCAGCCTGGGTTCAGGGAGAGCTTTCTTT.